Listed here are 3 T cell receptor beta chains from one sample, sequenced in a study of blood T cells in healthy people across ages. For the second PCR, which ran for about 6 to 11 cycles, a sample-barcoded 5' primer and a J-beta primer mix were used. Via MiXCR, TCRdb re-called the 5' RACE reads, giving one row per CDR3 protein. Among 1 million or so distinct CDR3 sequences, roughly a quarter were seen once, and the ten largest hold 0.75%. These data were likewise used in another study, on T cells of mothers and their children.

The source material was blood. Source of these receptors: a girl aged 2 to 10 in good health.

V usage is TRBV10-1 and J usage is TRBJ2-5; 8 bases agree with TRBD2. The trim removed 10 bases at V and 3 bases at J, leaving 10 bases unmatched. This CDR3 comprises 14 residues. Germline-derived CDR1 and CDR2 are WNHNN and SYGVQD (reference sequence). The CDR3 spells CATSEKAGEETQYF. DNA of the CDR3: TGCGCCACCTCGGAAAAAGCGGGAGAAGAGACCCAGTACTTC.

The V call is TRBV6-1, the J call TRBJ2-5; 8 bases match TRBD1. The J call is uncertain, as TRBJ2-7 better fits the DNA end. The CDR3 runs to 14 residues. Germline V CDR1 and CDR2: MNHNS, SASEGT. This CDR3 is CASSGDRNSYEQYF. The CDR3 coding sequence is TGTGCCAGCAGTGGGGACAGGAACTCCTACGAGCAGTACTTC.

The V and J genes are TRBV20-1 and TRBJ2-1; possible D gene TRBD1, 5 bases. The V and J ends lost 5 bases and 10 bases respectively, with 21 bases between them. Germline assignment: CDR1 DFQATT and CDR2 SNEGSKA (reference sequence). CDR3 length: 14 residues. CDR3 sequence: CSAPPRLNGQEQFF. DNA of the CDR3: TGCAGTGCTCCCCCCCGCTTGAACGGACAAGAGCAGTTCTTC.